These 26 T cell receptor beta chains were sequenced from one sample in a study of blood T cell repertoires in COVID-19. Data came from immunoSEQ multiplex PCR; TCRdb stores just in-frame clones and leaves some out. The sample has under 350,000 clones; approximately 86% are singletons. Sequenced input: PBMCs or T cells enriched from blood (not recorded which). The receptors originated from a woman between 40 and 50 years old with acute COVID-19.

V usage is TRBV9 and J usage is TRBJ2-3; D remains unclear. Trimming took 0 bases from V and 3 from J, leaving 8 bases between them. Germline CDR1 and CDR2: SGDLS and YYNGEE. This CDR3 is 14 amino acids long. CDR3 residues: CASSVEIRTDTQYF. The CDR3 nucleotides read TGTGCCAGCAGCGTAGAGATCAGGACAGATACGCAGTATTTT.

CDR3 loop: CASSDVQGAQETQYF. The CDR3 region has the DNA TGTGCCAGCAGTGATGTGCAGGGGGCACAAGAGACCCAGTACTTC. The chain is built from TRBV2 and TRBJ2-5; 8 bases agree with TRBD1. Germline V CDR1 and CDR2: SNHLY, FYNNEI. V lost 3 bases, J lost 2 bases, and 5 bases stayed unmatched. The CDR3 spans 15 residues.

CDR3 sequence reads: CASSPPWGGGGPYF. CDR3 sequence (DNA): TGTGCCAGCAGTCCCCCGTGGGGGGGTGGAGGGCCGTACTTC. The chain links TRBV6-5 to TRBJ2-7, with 7 bases lining up with TRBD2. The ends lost 5 bases at V and 12 bases at J; junction bases unmatched: 16. From germline, CDR1 is MNHEY and CDR2 SVGAGI. This CDR3 contains 14 residues.

The V call is TRBV5-5, the J call TRBJ2-1, with 8 bases that match TRBD1. V was clipped by 1 base and J by 4 bases; unmatched bases: 7. Germline CDR1 SGHKS, CDR2 YYEKEE (reference sequence). This CDR3 comprises 16 residues. The CDR3 DNA is TGTGCCAGCAGCTTGTTAGGGGACAGGAATTACAATGAGCAGTTCTTC. It is translated as CASSLLGDRNYNEQFF.

The CDR3 spells CATSRERGGRYGYTF. The DNA for the CDR3 is TGTGCCACCAGCAGAGAGAGGGGGGGTCGCTATGGCTACACCTTC. The chain uses TRBV15 and TRBJ1-2; D is perhaps TRBD1 (6 bases). Looked up from germline, CDR1 is LNHNV and CDR2 is YYDKDF (reference sequence). CDR3 length equals 15 residues. The germline V and J ends were trimmed by 0 bases and 4 bases, with 12 bases remaining between them.

The chain combines TRBV4-3 with TRBJ2-7; the match to TRBD1 covers 10 bases. Trimming took 3 bases from V and 2 from J; bases not matched to a gene: 10. The CDR3 loop spans 17 amino acids. In germline, CDR1 is LGHNA, CDR2 YSLEER. This CDR3 is CASSHQTGQGVTYEQYF. DNA for the CDR3: TGCGCCAGCAGCCACCAGACTGGACAGGGGGTAACCTACGAGCAGTACTTC.

The gene calls are TRBV5-1 and TRBJ1-2; TRBD1 is a possible D gene (6 bases). Looked up from germline, CDR1 is SGHRS and CDR2 is YFSETQ. The CDR3 is 17 amino acids. V was clipped by 4 bases and J by 9 bases, with 28 bases between them. The CDR3 bases are TGCGCCAGCAGCCCGAACCCGCCAGGGGTGTCAGGCGTGAGCTACACCTTC. Translating gives CASSPNPPGVSGVSYTF.

The genes are TRBV4-1 and TRBJ2-1; TRBD2 might be the D (6 bases). The CDR3 is 15 amino acids. The germline V gene encodes CDR1 MGHRA and CDR2 YSYEKL. V lost 3 bases to trimming and J lost 7 bases, with 16 bases between them. Here the CDR3 reads CASSHAFGGNNEQFF. CDR3 coding DNA: TGCGCCAGCAGCCACGCATTTGGCGGGAATAATGAGCAGTTCTTC.

This chain joins TRBV10-3 and TRBJ2-2; TRBD2 aligns across 14 bases. The CDR3 runs to 19 residues. The junction had 17 bases not matched to a gene; V was cut back by 10 bases and J by 4 bases. Per the germline V gene, CDR1 is ENHRY and CDR2 is SYGVKD. In DNA, the CDR3 is TGTGCCACCCTTGGGAGCCAGGGACTAGCGGGGGCAGGCACCGGGGAGCTGTTTTTT. The encoded protein is CATLGSQGLAGAGTGELFF.

The chain joins TRBV6-5 to TRBJ2-7; a weak D match, TRBD2 (5 bases). The CDR3 extends over 15 amino acids. The germline V and J ends were trimmed by 7 bases and 3 bases, with 19 bases remaining between them. Germline-derived CDR1 and CDR2 are MNHEY and SVGAGI. For the CDR3, the DNA is TGTGCCAGCATACGACCCATCGGACTCAGCTACGAGCAGTACTTC. Translated: CASIRPIGLSYEQYF.

The genes are TRBV7-6 and TRBJ1-1, with TRBD1 as a possible D gene (5 bases). This CDR3 spans 16 amino acids. V lost 1 base, J lost 3 bases, and 15 bases lay in between. CDR1 and CDR2 (germline): SGHVS, FNYEAQ. The CDR3 sequence is CASSLGVGGTYTEAFF. The CDR3 nucleotides are TGTGCCAGCAGCTTAGGAGTGGGGGGGACTTACACTGAAGCTTTCTTT.

The sample holds one count of this clone. The V gene is TRBV9, the J gene TRBJ2-5; 13 positions agree with TRBD2. Germline CDR1 is SGDLS and CDR2 is YYNGEE. V lost 4 bases to trimming and J lost 3 bases; unmatched junction nucleotides: 6. The CDR3 sequence is 16 residues long. The CDR3: CASSPRTSGGKETQYF. The DNA for the CDR3 is TGTGCCAGCAGCCCTAGGACTAGCGGGGGAAAAGAGACCCAGTACTTC.

The chain combines TRBV6-2 or TRBV6-3 with TRBJ2-7; 14 bases agree with TRBD2. The V and J ends lost 5 bases and 5 bases, in that order; junction bases with no gene match: 8. CDR3 length: 16 amino acids. Germline CDR1 is MNHEY and CDR2 is SVGEGT. The CDR3 coding sequence is TGTGCCAGCAGTCAGCTTGGGACTAGCGGGAGCAACGAGCAGTACTTC. Translation: CASSQLGTSGSNEQYF.

This clone has only a few counts. V usage is TRBV4-2 and J usage is TRBJ1-3; tentatively, D is TRBD1 (5 bases). Trimming removed 1 base at V and 1 base at J, with 17 bases between. Germline V gene sequence: CDR1 LGHNA, CDR2 YNFKEQ. The CDR3 runs 18 residues. CDR3 nucleotides: TGTGCCAGCAGCCAAGGCTCGAAAGGGGATGAATCTGGAAACACCATATATTTT. This sequence encodes CASSQGSKGDESGNTIYF.

In its sample, this clone was seen once. This chain links TRBV7-9 with TRBJ2-2, with D possibly being TRBD2 (5 bases). Trimming removed 1 base from V and 3 bases from J, with 9 bases in between. The CDR3 is 15 residues long. Germline lookup yields CDR1 SEHNR and CDR2 FQNEAQ (reference sequence). DNA of the CDR3: TGTGCCAGCAGCTTAGGGGCGCGGGACACCGGGGAGCTGTTTTTT. This codes for CASSLGARDTGELFF.

The V gene is TRBV28, the J gene TRBJ1-4; unclear D gene. The V and J ends lost 4 bases and 7 bases respectively, with 4 bases between them. The germline gives CDR1 MDHEN, CDR2 SYDVKM. This CDR3 spans 11 amino acids. CDR3 in amino acids: CASSSGEKLFF. For the CDR3, the DNA is TGTGCCAGCAGTTCGGGTGAAAAACTGTTTTTT.

The chain employs TRBV18 and TRBJ1-2, with no clear D. Germline CDR1 KGHSH, CDR2 LQKENI. The CDR3 is 15 amino acids. Trimming pared 4 bases from V and 3 bases from J, leaving 15 bases between. The CDR3 DNA follows: TGTGCCAGCTCACGCCGTTACAGCCAATACTATGGCTACACCTTC. It translates to CASSRRYSQYYGYTF.

The V gene is TRBV10-3, the J gene TRBJ2-3, with D possibly TRBD2 on 5 matching bases. The CDR3 consists of 13 residues. Per the germline V gene, CDR1 is ENHRY and CDR2 is SYGVKD. Trimming removed 6 bases from V and 0 bases from J, with 7 bases in between. The CDR3 region has the DNA TGTGCCATCAGGGCGGGTAGCACAGATACGCAGTATTTT. Protein: CAIRAGSTDTQYF.

In DNA, the CDR3 is TGTGCCAGTACCCCGGAAAGGCTGGGCGAAAAACTGTTTTTT. Protein sequence: CASTPERLGEKLFF. The J gene is TRBJ1-4, the V gene TRBV19; no firm D call. V lost 7 bases to trimming and J lost 8 bases, with 17 bases between them. This CDR3 has 14 amino acids. Germline-derived CDR1 and CDR2 are LNHDA and SQIVND (reference sequence).

J is TRBJ2-7 and V is TRBV3-1 (or the pseudogene TRBV3-2); 7 bases agree with TRBD1. V trimming: 3 bases; J trimming: 4 bases; junction bases outside the gene matches: 6. The CDR3 spans 14 residues. Germline V gene lookup returns CDR1 LGHDT and CDR2 YNNKEL (reference sequence). The CDR3 region has the DNA TGTGCCAGCAGCCACCGGACAGGAGCGTACGAGCAGTACTTC. Its protein is CASSHRTGAYEQYF.

CDR3 loop: CASSEGTTYNEQFF. The CDR3 bases are TGTGCCAGCAGTGAGGGGACAACCTACAATGAGCAGTTCTTC. The chain recombines TRBV2 with TRBJ2-1, with TRBD1 as a possible D gene (6 bases). Germline CDR1 reads SNHLY; CDR2 reads FYNNEI. The V gene lost 3 bases and the J gene lost 2 bases, with 8 bases spanning the gap. The CDR3 sequence is 14 residues long.

V and J are TRBV7-8 and TRBJ2-7, with TRBD1 identical over 7 bases. There are 13 residues in the CDR3. The germline V gene encodes CDR1 SGHVS and CDR2 FQNEAQ. V trimming: 4 bases; J trimming: 5 bases; junction bases outside the gene matches: 5. The CDR3, as DNA: TGTGCCAGCAGCTCAACAGGGGTCGACGAGCAGTACTTC. Its protein product is CASSSTGVDEQYF.

Comments on this clone: The same CDR3 can be traced to other DNA sequences in this sample. The rearrangement links TRBV5-1 to TRBJ1-2; TRBD1 is a possible D gene (5 bases). The ends were cut back, 1 base at V and 5 bases at J, with 9 bases in the middle. CDR3 length: 13 residues. The germline V gene encodes CDR1 SGHRS and CDR2 YFSETQ. CDR3 loop: CASSLSGGYGYTF. The CDR3 DNA sequence: TGCGCCAGCAGCTTGTCGGGGGGATATGGCTACACCTTC.

The V and J genes are TRBV9 and TRBJ1-5; the D gene is possibly TRBD1 (6 bases). Germline V gives CDR1 SGDLS, CDR2 YYNGEE. The CDR3 loop spans 14 amino acids. V was cut by 0 bases and J by 9 bases, with 13 bases left in between. CDR3 nucleotide sequence: TGTGCCAGCAGCGTAGGTGACGGACAGTGGCCCCAGCATTTT. It yields the protein CASSVGDGQWPQHF.

This clone was detected once. J is TRBJ2-1 and V is TRBV19, with a tentative D call TRBD2 (5 bases). The CDR3 totals 18 residues. CDR1 is LNHDA and CDR2 is SQIVND in the germline V gene (reference sequence). The germline V and J ends were trimmed by 5 bases and 0 bases, with 20 bases remaining between them. The CDR3 region is CASSVYALASRSYNEQFF. The CDR3 DNA sequence: TGTGCCAGTAGTGTCTACGCCCTTGCTAGCCGCTCCTACAATGAGCAGTTCTTC. Based on the CDR3 plus reference TRBV19 and TRBJ2-1, the full variable domain is DGGITQSPKYLFRKEGQNVTLSCEQNLNHDAMYWYRQDPGQGLRLIYYSQIVNDFQKGDIAEGYSVSREKKESFPLTVTSAQKNPTAFYLCASSVYALASRSYNEQFFGPGTRLTVL.

This rearrangement joins TRBV3-1 (or the pseudogene TRBV3-2) to TRBJ2-2; 8 bases map to TRBD1. V lost 3 bases to trimming and J lost 3 bases; unmatched junction nucleotides: 9. Per the germline V gene, CDR1 is LGHDT and CDR2 is YNNKEL (reference sequence). This CDR3 is 17 amino acids long. The CDR3 loop reads CASSQATGGRDTGELFF. The CDR3 bases are TGTGCCAGCAGCCAGGCAACAGGGGGAAGGGACACCGGGGAGCTGTTTTTT.